The 32 T cell receptor beta chains listed next were all sequenced from one sample in a study of blood T cell repertoires in COVID-19. Profiled with immunoSEQ multiplex PCR; TCRdb holds only in-frame clones, not every one. The sample has 350,000 to 400,000 clones, 90% seen once; the top ten hold 6.5%. Sequencing input: peripheral blood. These receptor sequences come from a man younger than 35 with active or convalescent COVID-19.

V and J are TRBV28 and TRBJ2-3; TRBD2 aligns across 11 bases. Germline-derived CDR1 and CDR2 are MDHEN and SYDVKM. The CDR3 is 17 residues long. With V trimmed by 4 bases and J by 0 bases, 6 bases remained unmatched. CDR3 loop: CASSSTGTSGSTDTQYF. CDR3 nucleotides: TGTGCCAGCAGTTCGACCGGGACTAGCGGAAGCACAGATACGCAGTATTTT.

The chain couples TRBV7-6 to TRBJ1-3; D gene uncertain. The V and J ends lost 4 bases and 0 bases respectively, with 13 bases between them. The CDR3 runs to 16 residues. Germline V gene sequence: CDR1 SGHVS, CDR2 FNYEAQ. The CDR3 here is CASSSMTVPSGNTIYF. The CDR3 region has the DNA TGTGCCAGCAGCTCCATGACTGTCCCCTCTGGAAACACCATATATTTT.

This sequence joins TRBV24-1 and TRBJ2-1, with D maybe TRBD2 (6 bases). The CDR3 contains 17 residues. Trimming took 3 bases from V and 0 from J, leaving 14 bases between them. Germline V gene sequence: CDR1 KGHDR, CDR2 SFDVKD. The CDR3 DNA sequence: TGTGCCACCAGTGATCGTGCCGGGACTCCCTCCTACAATGAGCAGTTCTTC. Translated, it gives CATSDRAGTPSYNEQFF.

CDR3 in DNA: TGTGCCAGCAGCGTACGGACAGGGTATGGCTACACCTTC. This gives the protein CASSVRTGYGYTF. The chain combines TRBV9 with TRBJ1-2; 8 positions agree with TRBD1. From germline, CDR1 is SGDLS and CDR2 YYNGEE. The CDR3 length is 13 residues. V trimming: 1 base; J trimming: 5 bases; junction bases outside the gene matches: 1.

The chain is built from TRBV4-3 and TRBJ2-7; 7 bases match TRBD2. The V segment lost 2 bases and the J segment 5 bases; nucleotides outside the gene matches: 12. Germline-derived CDR1 and CDR2 are LGHNA and YSLEER. The CDR3 totals 16 residues. CDR3 nucleotides: TGCGCCAGCAGCCAACTGGCGGGAGCTTTTAATAACGAGCAGTACTTC. The encoded protein is CASSQLAGAFNNEQYF.

This clone was recorded a few times. The J gene is TRBJ1-5, the V gene TRBV7-9; TRBD1 matches at 7 bases. The CDR3 runs 14 residues. From germline, CDR1 is SEHNR and CDR2 FQNEAQ (reference sequence). The V gene end was trimmed by 5 bases and the J gene end by 9 bases; junction bases not matched to a gene: 10. The CDR3, as DNA: TGTGCCAGCAGCGACCTCGGAGGGGGCCCGCCCCAGCATTTT. The encoded protein is CASSDLGGGPPQHF.

Concerning this clone itself: A read error may produce the germline difference seen at one junction end. This chain joins TRBV19 and TRBJ2-7; 10 positions match TRBD2. CDR3 length: 14 amino acids. The V gene's germline CDR1 is LNHDA and CDR2 SQIVND (reference sequence). Written as DNA, the CDR3 is TGTGCCAGCAGTAGCGGGAGGCTTACCTACGAGCAGTACTTC. This encodes CASSSGRLTYEQYF.

CDR3 sequence: CATSRDSGVDTDTQYF. The DNA of the CDR3 is TGTGCCACCAGCAGAGATTCGGGGGTAGACACAGATACGCAGTATTTT. The chain carries TRBV15 and TRBJ2-3; the D gene is possibly TRBD2 (6 bases). The germline V gene encodes CDR1 LNHNV and CDR2 YYDKDF (reference sequence). The V gene lost 0 bases and the J gene lost 2 bases, with 12 bases spanning the gap. The CDR3 loop spans 16 amino acids.

This chain uses TRBV5-5 with TRBJ1-4, with 10 bases that match TRBD1. Unmatched junction bases numbered 9, after V lost 4 bases and J lost 0 bases. The CDR3 spans 18 residues. Per germline, CDR1 SGHKS and CDR2 YYEKEE (reference sequence). In nucleotides, the CDR3 is TGTGCCAGCAGCCTGCTACGAGGACAGGGGGCAACTAATGAAAAACTGTTTTTT. It encodes CASSLLRGQGATNEKLFF.

This rearrangement joins TRBV6-5 to TRBJ1-2, with a possible D match to TRBD1 (6 bases). The CDR3 is 15 residues long. V shed 5 bases and J shed 5 bases, with 18 bases lying between them. The germline CDR1 and CDR2 sequences are MNHEY and SVGAGI. Here the CDR3 DNA reads TGTGCCAGCAGTCCCAGATTGGCAGGGGTTTATGGCTACACCTTC. Translating it yields CASSPRLAGVYGYTF.

The sample holds many counts of this clone. The J gene is TRBJ1-1, the V gene TRBV4-1; D unresolved. The germline gives CDR1 MGHRA, CDR2 YSYEKL. Trimming removed 0 bases at V and 0 bases at J, with 2 bases between. The CDR3 is 13 amino acids. Here the CDR3 reads CASSQDMNTEAFF. The CDR3 DNA reads TGCGCCAGCAGCCAAGACATGAACACTGAAGCTTTCTTT.

The chain uses TRBV29-1 and TRBJ1-2; maybe TRBD1 (6 bases). Germline-derived CDR1 and CDR2 are SQVTM and ANQGSEA. The CDR3 covers 12 residues. The V gene lost 3 bases and the J gene lost 13 bases, with 18 bases spanning the gap. CDR3 sequence reads: CSVEGITGRSTF. The DNA for the CDR3 is TGCAGCGTTGAGGGAATCACAGGGCGGAGCACCTTC.

Turning to this clone: This CDR3 is also generated by other DNA sequences in the sample. CDR3 nucleotide sequence: TGTGCCAGTAGTCCAGGACAACATGGCTACACCTTC. As protein: CASSPGQHGYTF. The chain has TRBV6-5 and TRBJ1-2, with a possible D match to TRBD1 (5 bases). V shed 9 bases and J shed 6 bases, with 14 bases lying between them. The V gene's germline CDR1 is MNHEY and CDR2 SVGAGI. The CDR3 is made up of 12 amino acids.

V gene TRBV7-8 combines with J gene TRBJ2-7, with 7 bases that match TRBD2. The CDR3 runs 13 residues. Germline values: CDR1 SGHVS, CDR2 FQNEAQ. The trim removed 3 bases at V and 7 bases at J, leaving 6 bases unmatched. The CDR3 loop is CASSLMGGREQYF. The CDR3 DNA follows: TGTGCCAGCAGCTTGATGGGAGGGAGGGAGCAGTACTTC.

This chain joins TRBV20-1 and TRBJ1-2; D unclear. This CDR3 spans 12 amino acids. The germline V gene encodes CDR1 DFQATT and CDR2 SNEGSKA (reference sequence). Trimming removed 3 bases from V and 7 bases from J, with 12 bases in between. The CDR3 DNA sequence: TGCAGTGCTAGTCGTCTCAGGTTTGGCTACACCTTC. Amino acid sequence: CSASRLRFGYTF.

The CDR3, as DNA: TGTGCCAGCAGCTTGGTGTTCTATAAGGCAGGGCCCCAAGAGACCCAGTACTTC. This sequence encodes CASSLVFYKAGPQETQYF. The chain is built from TRBV5-8 and TRBJ2-5, with D perhaps TRBD1 (5 bases). Trimming left V 0 bases short and J 1 base short, with 19 bases between. This CDR3 spans 18 amino acids. The V gene's germline CDR1 is SGHTS and CDR2 YDEGEE.

Only a few counts were recorded for this clone. The chain couples TRBV2 to TRBJ1-5; D might be TRBD1 (5 bases). V lost 6 bases, J lost 6 bases, and 18 bases lay in between. The CDR3 totals 15 residues. In germline, CDR1 is SNHLY, CDR2 FYNNEI. This chain's CDR3 is CASRGVRGTTQPQHF. The CDR3 region has the DNA TGTGCCAGCAGAGGGGTGCGGGGTACCACTCAGCCCCAGCATTTT.

V is TRBV28 and J is TRBJ1-5; 7 nucleotides agree with TRBD1. V lost 6 bases and J lost 0; bases outside the gene matches: 2. Germline V gene data show CDR1 as MDHEN and CDR2 as SYDVKM. The CDR3 runs to 14 residues. The CDR3 region has the DNA TGTGCCAGCAGCGGGACAGTTAGCAATCAGCCCCAGCATTTT. Amino acids: CASSGTVSNQPQHF.

This chain uses TRBV7-6 with TRBJ1-6, with TRBD1 identical over 7 bases. The germline CDR1 and CDR2 sequences are SGHVS and FNYEAQ. This CDR3 is built from 13 residues. Losses at the gene ends were 8 bases for V and 8 bases for J; bases not matched to a gene: 6. CDR3 region: CASGGQDYSPLHF. DNA of the CDR3: TGTGCCAGCGGCGGACAGGATTATTCACCCCTCCACTTT.

This clone was picked up a small number of times. The chain is built from TRBV7-9 and TRBJ1-1; D is ambiguous. The CDR3 has 16 amino acids. Between the trimmed V and J ends, which lost 2 bases and 0 bases, there was a span of 13 bases. CDR1 and CDR2 from the germline V gene are SEHNR and FQNEAQ (reference sequence). For the CDR3, the DNA is TGTGCCAGCAGCTTATTTGGTACCGGGTTGAACACTGAAGCTTTCTTT. Translating gives CASSLFGTGLNTEAFF.

The chain carries TRBV6-5 and TRBJ1-1; the D is unclear. Germline V CDR1 and CDR2: MNHEY, SVGAGI. The V and J ends lost 8 bases and 1 base respectively, with 11 bases between them. This CDR3 is built from 13 residues. The CDR3, as DNA: TGTGCCAGCGGTAGAGGTGAGAACACTGAAGCTTTCTTT. It translates to CASGRGENTEAFF.

V usage is TRBV4-1 and J usage is TRBJ2-7; D possibly corresponds to TRBD1 (6 bases). Germline CDR1 is MGHRA and CDR2 is YSYEKL. The CDR3 contains 17 residues. V gave up 1 base and J gave up 1 base, with 17 bases separating them. The chain's CDR3 is CASSQVLGASSSYEQYF. The CDR3 bases are TGCGCCAGCAGCCAAGTTCTGGGGGCGTCCTCTTCCTACGAGCAGTACTTC.

This clone showed up just once. This chain uses TRBV18 with TRBJ1-2; maybe TRBD1 (5 bases). In germline, CDR1 is KGHSH, CDR2 LQKENI. The V end lost 3 bases, the J end lost 8 bases, and 7 bases lay between the germline ends. This CDR3 is 11 amino acids long. CDR3 DNA: TGTGCCAGCTCACCCGACAGCGGCTACACCTTC. Translating gives CASSPDSGYTF.

The genes are TRBV12-3 or TRBV12-4 and TRBJ2-7; possibly TRBD1 for D (5 bases). The germline V and J ends were trimmed by 5 bases and 4 bases, with 12 bases remaining between them. The CDR3 is 13 amino acids. The CDR3 nucleotides are TGTGCCAGCAGTGAGAGACAGACTTACGAGCAGTACTTC. Residues: CASSERQTYEQYF.

Only one count was recorded for this clone. V gene TRBV28 combines with J gene TRBJ1-1, with a possible D match to TRBD1 (5 bases). The CDR3 totals 14 residues. The germline V gene encodes CDR1 MDHEN and CDR2 SYDVKM. With 4 bases removed from V and 7 bases from J, the gap between germline ends came to 16 bases. CDR3 sequence reads: CASSSGLERHEAFF. DNA for the CDR3: TGTGCCAGCAGTTCGGGACTGGAGCGGCATGAAGCTTTCTTT.

The rearrangement uses TRBV7-2 and TRBJ1-4; D is unclear. The V and J ends lost 5 bases and 7 bases respectively, with 17 bases between them. Germline CDR1 and CDR2: SGHTA and FQGNSA. The CDR3 is 15 amino acids. The CDR3 DNA is TGTGCCAGCAGCCCTAGAAGGCAGTCTGCTGAAAAACTGTTTTTT. This sequence encodes CASSPRRQSAEKLFF.

The DNA for the CDR3 is TGTGCCAGTAGTATAATACAGGCCAATCAGCCCCAGCATTTT. This translates into CASSIIQANQPQHF. The chain recombines TRBV19 with TRBJ1-5, with D perhaps matching TRBD1 (5 bases). The germline V gene encodes CDR1 LNHDA and CDR2 SQIVND (reference sequence). This CDR3 has 14 residues. The V and J ends lost 2 bases and 3 bases respectively, with 8 bases between them. The whole variable domain, filled in from reference TRBV19 and TRBJ1-5, reads DGGITQSPKYLFRKEGQNVTLSCEQNLNHDAMYWYRQDPGQGLRLIYYSQIVNDFQKGDIAEGYSVSREKKESFPLTVTSAQKNPTAFYLCASSIIQANQPQHFGDGTRLSIL.

V and J are TRBV5-6 and TRBJ2-7, with a weak D call TRBD1 (5 bases). The CDR3 totals 13 residues. V was trimmed by 6 bases and J by 7 bases, leaving 17 bases between them. Germline CDR1 SGHDT, CDR2 YYEEEE. The CDR3 loop is CASKQAGAREQYF. CDR3 coding DNA: TGTGCCAGCAAGCAGGCTGGGGCAAGGGAGCAGTACTTC.

The chain has TRBV5-1 and TRBJ2-5, with 9 bases lining up with TRBD1. The CDR3 has 16 residues. Trimming cost V 4 bases and J 5 bases; bases outside gene matches: 12. The germline CDR1 and CDR2 sequences are SGHRS and YFSETQ. The CDR3 loop is CASSARDRVDLETQYF. CDR3 bases: TGCGCCAGCAGCGCCCGGGACAGGGTCGATCTGGAGACCCAGTACTTC.

V and J are TRBV7-9 and TRBJ2-7; no definite D call. Trimming shortened V by 1 base and J by 1 base, and 8 bases separated the two germline ends. Germline lookup yields CDR1 SEHNR and CDR2 FQNEAQ (reference sequence). There are 14 residues in the CDR3. The CDR3 protein is CASSLELRSYEQYF. The CDR3 DNA follows: TGTGCCAGCAGCTTAGAGCTTAGATCCTACGAGCAGTACTTC.

This chain uses TRBV7-3 with TRBJ2-1; 7 positions agree with TRBD2. The V gene end was trimmed by 3 bases and the J gene end by 4 bases; junction bases not matched to a gene: 3. The germline V gene has CDR1 SGHTA and CDR2 FQGTGA. This CDR3 spans 14 amino acids. CDR3 nucleotide sequence: TGTGCCAGCAGCTTTGGCGGGAGATACAATGAGCAGTTCTTC. Its translation is CASSFGGRYNEQFF.

The chain combines TRBV5-6 with TRBJ1-1; 9 nucleotides line up with TRBD1. The trim removed 5 bases at V and 3 bases at J, leaving 2 bases unmatched. This CDR3 comprises 13 residues. The V gene's germline CDR1 is SGHDT and CDR2 YYEEEE. This CDR3 is CASRDRGYTEAFF. The CDR3 DNA is TGTGCCAGCAGGGACAGGGGATACACTGAAGCTTTCTTT.